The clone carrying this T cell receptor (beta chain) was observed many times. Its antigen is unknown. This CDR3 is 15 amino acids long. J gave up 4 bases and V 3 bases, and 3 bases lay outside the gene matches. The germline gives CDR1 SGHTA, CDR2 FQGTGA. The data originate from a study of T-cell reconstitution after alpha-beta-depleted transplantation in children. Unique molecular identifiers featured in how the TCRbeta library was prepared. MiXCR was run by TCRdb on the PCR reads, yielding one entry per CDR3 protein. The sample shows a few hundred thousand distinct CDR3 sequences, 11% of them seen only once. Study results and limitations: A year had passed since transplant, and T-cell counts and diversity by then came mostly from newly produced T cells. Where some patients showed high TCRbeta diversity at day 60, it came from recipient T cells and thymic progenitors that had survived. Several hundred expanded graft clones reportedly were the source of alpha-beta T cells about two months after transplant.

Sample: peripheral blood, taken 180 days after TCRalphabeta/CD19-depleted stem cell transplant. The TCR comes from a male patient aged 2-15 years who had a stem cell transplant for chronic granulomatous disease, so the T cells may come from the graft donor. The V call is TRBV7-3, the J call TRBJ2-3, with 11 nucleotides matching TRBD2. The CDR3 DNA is TGTGCCAGCAGCTTCGGACTAGCGGGCTCAGATACGCAGTATTTT. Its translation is CASSFGLAGSDTQYF.